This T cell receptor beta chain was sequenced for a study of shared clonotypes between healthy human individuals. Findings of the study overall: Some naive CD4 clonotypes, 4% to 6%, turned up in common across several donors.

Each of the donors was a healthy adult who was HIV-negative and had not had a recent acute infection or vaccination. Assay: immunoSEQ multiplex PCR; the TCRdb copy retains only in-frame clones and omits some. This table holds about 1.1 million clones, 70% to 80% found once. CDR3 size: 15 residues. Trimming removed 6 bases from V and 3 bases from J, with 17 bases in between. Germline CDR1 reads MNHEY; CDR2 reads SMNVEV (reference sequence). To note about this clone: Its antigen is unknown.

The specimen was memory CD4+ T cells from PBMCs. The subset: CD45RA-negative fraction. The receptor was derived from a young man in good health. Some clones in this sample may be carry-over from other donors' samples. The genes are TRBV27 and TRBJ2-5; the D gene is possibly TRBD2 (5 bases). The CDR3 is CASRRADWQEETQYF. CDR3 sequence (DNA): TGTGCCAGCAGGCGGGCGGACTGGCAAGAAGAGACCCAGTACTTC.